Each of the 20 T cell receptor beta chains below was sequenced from the same sample in a study of blood T cell repertoires in COVID-19. Clones were read by immunoSEQ multiplex PCR, and TCRdb kept only the in-frame ones, dropping some. The sample carries 200,000 to 250,000 clones, 83% recorded once. The sample taken for sequencing was peripheral blood. The receptors stem from a woman aged 25 to 45 with COVID-19, enrolled during active disease.

This clone came up a few times. V gene TRBV2 combines with J gene TRBJ2-2; 7 nucleotides align to TRBD2. V shed 4 bases, J shed 3 bases, and the junction held 5 bases outside the gene matches. CDR3 size: 15 residues. Germline V gene sequence: CDR1 SNHLY, CDR2 FYNNEI. CDR3 bases: TGTGCCAGCAGTGTCTTGCTAGCGGACACCGGGGAGCTGTTTTTT. Protein sequence: CASSVLLADTGELFF.

V usage is TRBV3-1 (or the pseudogene TRBV3-2) and J usage is TRBJ2-7, with 7 bases aligning to TRBD2. The CDR3 contains 13 residues. The ends lost 1 base at V and 3 bases at J; junction bases unmatched: 0. Germline CDR1 reads LGHDT; CDR2 reads YNNKEL (reference sequence). The chain's CDR3 is CASSQVAGYEQYF. CDR3 nucleotides: TGTGCCAGCAGCCAAGTAGCGGGCTACGAGCAGTACTTC.

V is TRBV3-1 (or the pseudogene TRBV3-2) and J is TRBJ1-1; D gene unclear. Germline V gene lookup returns CDR1 LGHDT and CDR2 YNNKEL (reference sequence). Trimming took off 1 base at V and 0 bases at J, with 9 bases between the two ends. The CDR3 is 15 amino acids. Here the CDR3 DNA reads TGTGCCAGCAGCCAAGGGGCCCGGATGAACACTGAAGCTTTCTTT. Encoded protein: CASSQGARMNTEAFF.

This rearrangement joins TRBV5-4 to TRBJ2-2, with TRBD2 identical over 9 bases. This CDR3 region has 15 residues. Trimming took 4 bases from V and 8 from J; bases not matched to a gene: 9. From germline, CDR1 is SGHNT and CDR2 YYREEE (reference sequence). CDR3 residues: CASSEGLALAGELFF. CDR3 in DNA: TGTGCCAGCAGCGAAGGACTAGCGCTTGCTGGGGAGCTGTTTTTT.

This chain connects TRBV30 to TRBJ2-1; 13 bases line up with TRBD2. The CDR3 consists of 15 residues. J lost 5 bases, V lost 3 bases, and 4 bases had no gene match. Germline lookup yields CDR1 GTSNPN and CDR2 SVGIG (reference sequence). The CDR3 sequence is CAWRPGLAGDNEQFF. For the CDR3, the DNA is TGTGCCTGGAGGCCCGGACTAGCGGGGGACAATGAGCAGTTCTTC. Full variable domain (missing parts from reference TRBV30 and TRBJ2-1): SQTIHQWPATLVQPVGSPLSLECTVEGTSNPNLYWYRQAAGRGLQLLFYSVGIGQISSEVPQNLSASRPQDRQFILSSKKLLLSDSGFYLCAWRPGLAGDNEQFFGPGTRLTVL.

The chain links TRBV27 to TRBJ1-1; 8 positions match TRBD1. Trimming at V came to 0 bases and at J to 0 bases, leaving 3 bases not matched to a gene. Germline CDR1 MNHEY, CDR2 SMNVEV (reference sequence). The CDR3 extends over 16 amino acids. The CDR3 reads CASSLSQGAMNTEAFF. The CDR3 DNA follows: TGTGCCAGCAGTTTATCCCAGGGGGCGATGAACACTGAAGCTTTCTTT.

This clone was seen a few times. The CDR3 bases are TGTGCCACCAGCAGAACGACTAGCGGGAGCTCTGGGACCCAGTACTTC. It translates to CATSRTTSGSSGTQYF. V is TRBV15 and J is TRBJ2-5, with 12 bases identical to TRBD2. This CDR3 has 16 amino acids. Germline trimming cut 2 bases from V and 7 bases from J; bases unmatched to any gene: 8. CDR1 is LNHNV and CDR2 is YYDKDF in the germline V gene (reference sequence).

The genes are TRBV7-8 and TRBJ2-7, with D maybe TRBD1 (6 bases). Germline V gene data show CDR1 as SGHVS and CDR2 as FQNEAQ. Trimming left V 1 base short and J 7 bases short, with 17 bases between. The CDR3 consists of 15 residues. The CDR3 coding sequence is TGTGCCAGCAGCTTAGTAGGGGAGAGGGGGAGAGAGCAGTACTTC. This encodes CASSLVGERGREQYF.

The chain uses TRBV5-4 and TRBJ2-3; TRBD2 aligns across 8 bases. The CDR3 is 15 amino acids. J was trimmed by 2 bases and V by 7 bases; bases with no gene match: 9. Germline lookup yields CDR1 SGHNT and CDR2 YYREEE (reference sequence). The CDR3 reads CASRAGGGTTDTQYF. The CDR3 DNA is TGTGCCAGCCGGGCGGGCGGGGGGACCACAGATACGCAGTATTTT.

V gene TRBV5-1 combines with J gene TRBJ1-2; D is perhaps TRBD1 (6 bases). The CDR3 sequence is 14 residues long. Germline CDR1 is SGHRS and CDR2 is YFSETQ. The ends were cut back, 4 bases at V and 5 bases at J, with 15 bases in the middle. CDR3 region: CASSPGGRSYGYTF. DNA of the CDR3: TGCGCCAGCAGCCCGGGGGGGCGCAGTTATGGCTACACCTTC.

In the case of this clone: The junction departs from germline at one end; a sequencing error may be responsible. The chain combines TRBV15 with TRBJ1-3; tentatively, D is TRBD1 (5 bases). CDR1 LNHNV and CDR2 YYDKDF come from the germline V gene (reference sequence). This CDR3 has 17 amino acids. The CDR3 here is CAASREAQGFSGNTIYF. In nucleotides, the CDR3 is TGTGCCGCCAGCAGAGAGGCGCAGGGCTTCTCTGGAAACACCATATATTTT.

The chain has TRBV5-1 and TRBJ1-1; TRBD1 matches 12 bases. The length of the CDR3 is 15 residues. With 2 bases clipped from V and 3 bases from J, the junction kept 2 bases outside the gene matches. CDR1 is SGHRS and CDR2 is YFSETQ in the germline V gene. The DNA for the CDR3 is TGCGCCAGCAGCTTACGGGACAGGGGGCACACTGAAGCTTTCTTT. This translates into CASSLRDRGHTEAFF.

This clone was detected only a few times. This chain uses TRBV4-3 with TRBJ2-1; D is unclear. Looked up from germline, CDR1 is LGHNA and CDR2 is YSLEER. V lost 0 bases and J lost 9, with 9 bases in between. This CDR3 region has 13 residues. This chain's CDR3 is CASSQDSYGEQFF. CDR3 coding DNA: TGCGCCAGCAGCCAAGATTCTTACGGTGAGCAGTTCTTC.

The chain couples TRBV19 to TRBJ2-2; D remains ambiguous. V lost 9 bases to trimming and J lost 2 bases, with 25 bases between them. Germline V lookup: CDR1 LNHDA, CDR2 SQIVND (reference sequence). This CDR3 contains 18 residues. CDR3 residues: CASSPVRSAAPNTGELFF. Here the CDR3 DNA reads TGTGCCAGCAGCCCCGTCCGGAGCGCGGCACCCAACACCGGGGAGCTGTTTTTT.

The chain links TRBV25-1 to TRBJ2-2, with a possible D match to TRBD1 (6 bases). Trimming pared 4 bases from V and 6 bases from J, leaving 21 bases between. This CDR3 has 17 amino acids. Germline CDR1 and CDR2: MGHDK and SYGVNS. CDR3 residues: CASSAWTDSPRSGELFF. CDR3 nucleotide sequence: TGTGCCAGCAGTGCGTGGACAGACAGTCCAAGGTCCGGGGAGCTGTTTTTT.

This chain connects TRBV5-4 to TRBJ1-1; possible D gene TRBD1, 5 bases. The CDR3 covers 14 residues. Deletions cut 0 bases from V and 3 bases from J, with 9 bases between. The germline CDR1 and CDR2 sequences are SGHNT and YYREEE (reference sequence). In DNA form, the CDR3 reads TGTGCCAGCAGCTTGGACCGGGGGGACACTGAAGCTTTCTTT. Translation: CASSLDRGDTEAFF.

J is TRBJ1-5 and V is TRBV12-5, with 7 bases matching TRBD1. This CDR3 contains 13 residues. Trimming cost V 6 bases and J 4 bases; bases outside gene matches: 3. Looked up from germline, CDR1 is LGHNT and CDR2 is FRNRAP. CDR3 sequence reads: CASGGGQNQPQHF. CDR3 nucleotides: TGTGCTAGTGGCGGGGGACAGAATCAGCCCCAGCATTTT. Using reference TRBV12-5 and TRBJ1-5 for the parts outside the CDR3, the full variable domain is DARVTQTPRHKVTEMGQEVTMRCQPILGHNTVFWYRQTMMQGLELLAYFRNRAPLDDSGMPKDRFSAEMPDATLATLKIQPSEPRDSAVYFCASGGGQNQPQHFGDGTRLSIL.

The CDR3 DNA sequence: TGCGCCAGCAGCCAAGCACAGGGAAGGTTGAATGAGCAGTTCTTC. Protein sequence: CASSQAQGRLNEQFF. The chain combines TRBV4-3 with TRBJ2-1, with D perhaps matching TRBD1 (6 bases). Looked up from germline, CDR1 is LGHNA and CDR2 is YSLEER. This CDR3 contains 15 residues. The V gene lost 1 base and the J gene lost 7 bases, with 14 bases spanning the gap.

The rearrangement links TRBV21-1 to TRBJ2-1; TRBD2, as called in the table, went unchecked against the DNA. TRBV21-1 is annotated as a pseudogene. CDR3 length equals 14 residues. The CDR3 DNA follows: TGTGCCAGCAGCTCGCCGAGCTCCTACAATGAGCAGTTCTTC. Residues: CASSSPSSYNEQFF.

For the CDR3, the DNA is TGTGCCAGCAGCGCCACTAGCGGGAGGGCCGACACCGGGGAGCTGTTTTTT. Its translation is CASSATSGRADTGELFF. The V gene is TRBV2, the J gene TRBJ2-2; 13 bases map to TRBD2. Germline V CDR1 and CDR2: SNHLY, FYNNEI. The J segment lost 3 bases and the V segment lost 6 bases, leaving 7 bases of the junction unmatched. The CDR3 extends over 17 amino acids.